Below, 8 T cell receptor beta chains from the same sample are listed, as sequenced in a study of shared clonotypes between healthy human individuals. Measured with immunoSEQ multiplex PCR; TCRdb has only the in-frame clones, and not every one. The table shows about 2.4 million clones, with roughly 93% occurring only once. Sequencing was done on a sample of naive CD4+ T cells from PBMCs. Subset described: CD45RA+ positively selected. The receptor source for this set is a man younger than 35 in good health. Some clones in this sample may be carry-over from other donors' samples.

This chain links TRBV30 with TRBJ2-3; 7 nucleotides agree with TRBD2. This CDR3 comprises 16 residues. V lost 5 bases to trimming and J lost 0 bases; unmatched junction nucleotides: 11. Germline values: CDR1 GTSNPN, CDR2 SVGIG (reference sequence). The CDR3 nucleotides are TGTGCCTGGGAACTGGGACTAACAGCTAGCACAGATACGCAGTATTTT. It codes for CAWELGLTASTDTQYF.

The chain recombines TRBV5-4 with TRBJ1-5, with a possible D match to TRBD1 (5 bases). There are 14 residues in the CDR3. Germline V gene sequence: CDR1 SGHNT, CDR2 YYREEE (reference sequence). V dropped 4 bases and J dropped 5 bases, with 13 bases sitting between them. The CDR3 nucleotides read TGTGCCAGCAGCCCGGACCCGGGGGATCAGCCCCAGCATTTT. This translates into CASSPDPGDQPQHF.

The gene calls are TRBV10-3 and TRBJ2-5; a possible D gene is TRBD1 (5 bases). The germline V gene encodes CDR1 ENHRY and CDR2 SYGVKD. Trimming removed 3 bases at V and 1 base at J, with 12 bases between. This CDR3 is built from 15 residues. The CDR3, as DNA: TGTGCCATCAGTGACGGTAGACAGCCCCAAGAGACCCAGTACTTC. This gives the protein CAISDGRQPQETQYF.

This chain uses TRBV5-1 with TRBJ2-5; the D is unclear. V was cut by 3 bases and J by 5 bases, with 8 bases left in between. CDR1 and CDR2 (germline): SGHRS, YFSETQ. CDR3 length equals 12 residues. CDR3 sequence reads: CASSSMEETQYF. Here the CDR3 DNA reads TGCGCCAGCAGCTCGATGGAGGAGACCCAGTACTTC.

The chain couples TRBV10-3 to TRBJ2-2; maybe TRBD1 (7 bases). The germline V gene encodes CDR1 ENHRY and CDR2 SYGVKD. V dropped 6 bases and J dropped 6 bases, with 17 bases sitting between them. CDR3 size: 15 residues. CDR3 amino acids: CAIRGTRGDPGELFF. DNA for the CDR3: TGTGCCATCAGGGGGACCAGGGGGGACCCCGGGGAGCTGTTTTTT.

DNA for the CDR3: TGTGCCAGCAGCCAAGGTATATGGAGGACCAACCCTTCAACCTCCGAGCAGTACTTC. Protein product: CASSQGIWRTNPSTSEQYF. The rearrangement links TRBV14 to TRBJ2-7; D may be TRBD2 (5 bases). Germline-derived CDR1 and CDR2 are SGHDN and FVKESK. The CDR3 is 19 amino acids. Trimming shortened V by 1 base and J by 6 bases, and 28 bases separated the two germline ends.

This clone was seen a single time. J is TRBJ1-1 and V is TRBV5-1; unclear D gene. The CDR3 is 13 amino acids. V lost 2 bases to trimming and J lost 7 bases, with 12 bases between them. Germline values: CDR1 SGHRS, CDR2 YFSETQ. CDR3 in amino acids: CASSLSPLGEAFF. The DNA for the CDR3 is TGCGCCAGCAGCTTAAGCCCACTGGGTGAAGCTTTCTTT. Complete variable domain (other parts from reference TRBV5-1 and TRBJ1-1): KAGVTQTPRYLIKTRGQQVTLSCSPISGHRSVSWYQQTPGQGLQFLFEYFSETQRNKGNFPGRFSGRQFSNSRSEMNVSTLELGDSALYLCASSLSPLGEAFFGQGTRLTVV.

The chain couples TRBV4-2 to TRBJ1-2; TRBD1 is a possible D gene (6 bases). The CDR3 totals 19 residues. The V end was cut by 3 bases, the J end by 2 bases, with 25 bases between. Germline V gene sequence: CDR1 LGHNA, CDR2 YNFKEQ. The CDR3 sequence is CASSHASPGPTGGNYGYTF. The CDR3 coding sequence is TGTGCCAGCAGCCATGCTAGCCCGGGCCCCACCGGGGGCAACTATGGCTACACCTTC.